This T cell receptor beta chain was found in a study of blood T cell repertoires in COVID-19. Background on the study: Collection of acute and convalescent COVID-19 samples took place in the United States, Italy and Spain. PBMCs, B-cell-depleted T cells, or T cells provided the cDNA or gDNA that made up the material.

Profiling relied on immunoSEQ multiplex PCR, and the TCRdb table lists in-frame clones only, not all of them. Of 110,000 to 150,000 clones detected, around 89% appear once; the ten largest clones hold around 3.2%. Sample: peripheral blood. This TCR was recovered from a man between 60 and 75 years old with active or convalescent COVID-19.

CDR3 nucleotides: TGTGCCAGCAGTAATATTGGGACAGCGGACTATGGCTACACCTTC. As protein: CASSNIGTADYGYTF. V usage is TRBV27 and J usage is TRBJ1-2, with 7 bases identical to TRBD1. V lost 5 bases to trimming and J lost 3 bases; unmatched junction nucleotides: 9. This CDR3 has 15 amino acids. The germline V gene has CDR1 MNHEY and CDR2 SMNVEV (reference sequence).